The 21 T cell receptor beta chains in this list originate from one sample, sequenced in a study of OX40 agonist ivuxolimab in advanced cancers. Clones were sequenced by immunoSEQ multiplex PCR, and TCRdb holds only the in-frame ones, with some missing. Among tens of thousands of clones listed, approximately 83% were seen once. The material sequenced was CD4+ or CD8+ T cells sorted from blood, taken in a trial of the OX40 agonist ivuxolimab. These receptors all come from an adult with an advanced solid tumor such as melanoma, head and neck, liver or kidney cancer.

This sequence joins TRBV28 and TRBJ1-4; a possible D gene is TRBD1 (5 bases). Trimming shortened V by 2 bases and J by 0 bases, and 10 bases separated the two germline ends. This CDR3 is built from 16 residues. Germline CDR1 and CDR2: MDHEN and SYDVKM. This chain's CDR3 is CASSLRGVTTNEKLFF. The DNA of the CDR3 is TGTGCCAGCAGTTTAAGGGGCGTCACAACTAATGAAAAACTGTTTTTT.

This chain links TRBV2 with TRBJ1-1, with TRBD1 matching over 11 bases. This CDR3 has 15 amino acids. CDR1 is SNHLY, CDR2 FYNNEI, per germline. Trimming cost V 5 bases and J 1 base; bases outside gene matches: 3. This CDR3 is CASSSDRGPNTEAFF. DNA of the CDR3: TGTGCCAGCAGTTCGGACAGGGGGCCGAACACTGAAGCTTTCTTT.

This clone showed up just once. The chain carries TRBV5-4 and TRBJ2-4; 7 bases match TRBD1. Germline assignment: CDR1 SGHNT and CDR2 YYREEE (reference sequence). The CDR3 contains 12 residues. Losses at the gene ends were 3 bases for V and 7 bases for J; bases not matched to a gene: 1. The chain's CDR3 is CASSSDRNIQYF. As DNA, the CDR3 is TGTGCCAGCAGCTCGGACAGGAACATTCAGTACTTC.

The V gene is TRBV7-6, the J gene TRBJ2-7; 9 nucleotides agree with TRBD1. This CDR3 comprises 16 residues. Trimming removed 0 bases from V and 5 bases from J; junction bases left unmatched: 8. The germline gives CDR1 SGHVS, CDR2 FNYEAQ. This CDR3 is CASSLARGQGNNEQYF. CDR3 DNA sequence: TGTGCCAGCAGCTTAGCTCGCGGACAGGGGAATAACGAGCAGTACTTC. Based on the CDR3 plus reference TRBV7-6 and TRBJ2-7, the full variable domain is GAGVSQSPRYKVTKRGQDVALRCDPISGHVSLYWYRQALGQGPEFLTYFNYEAQQDKSGLPNDRFSAERPEGSISTLTIQRTEQRDSAMYRCASSLARGQGNNEQYFGPGTRLTVT.

The chain is built from TRBV27 and TRBJ2-5, with TRBD1 identical over 9 bases. The V gene end was trimmed by 5 bases and the J gene end by 5 bases; junction bases not matched to a gene: 9. CDR1 is MNHEY and CDR2 is SMNVEV in the germline V gene (reference sequence). CDR3 length: 15 amino acids. For the CDR3, the DNA is TGTGCCAGCAGTCCGATAGGGACAGGGAGCGAGACCCAGTACTTC. It yields the protein CASSPIGTGSETQYF.

This clone is judged medium-sized. V gene TRBV7-9 combines with J gene TRBJ2-3; D unclear. This CDR3 has 9 amino acids. The germline V and J ends were trimmed by 10 bases and 6 bases, with 5 bases remaining between them. Per the germline V gene, CDR1 is SEHNR and CDR2 is FQNEAQ (reference sequence). In nucleotides, the CDR3 is TGTGCCACGTCGGATACGCAGTATTTT. It translates to CATSDTQYF.

The J gene is TRBJ1-1, the V gene TRBV9; TRBD1 matches 8 bases. The CDR3 is 16 amino acids. The trim removed 3 bases at V and 1 base at J, leaving 8 bases unmatched. The V gene's germline CDR1 is SGDLS and CDR2 YYNGEE. CDR3 sequence reads: CASSARGLPANTEAFF. The CDR3 DNA sequence: TGTGCCAGCAGCGCCAGGGGGCTGCCAGCGAACACTGAAGCTTTCTTT.

The rearrangement uses TRBV5-6 and TRBJ1-5; TRBD1 aligns across 12 bases. V gave up 4 bases and J gave up 2 bases; unmatched junction bases: 10. CDR1 is SGHDT and CDR2 is YYEEEE in the germline V gene. This CDR3 is built from 18 residues. CDR3 in amino acids: CASSHGTGGGLGNQPQHF. CDR3 DNA sequence: TGTGCCAGCAGCCACGGGACAGGGGGCGGATTGGGCAATCAGCCCCAGCATTTT.

The chain uses TRBV7-9 and TRBJ2-3; the match to TRBD2 covers 9 bases. The CDR3 has 18 amino acids. Germline values: CDR1 SEHNR, CDR2 FQNEAQ (reference sequence). V was clipped by 5 bases and J by 2 bases; unmatched bases: 14. The CDR3 nucleotides read TGTGCCAGCAGCGCCCCTCGCGGGGCGGGGGGGGCCACAGATACGCAGTATTTT. This encodes CASSAPRGAGGATDTQYF.

This clone occurred once. This chain connects TRBV5-1 to TRBJ1-4; 8 bases match TRBD1. The CDR3 is 16 residues long. The V gene's germline CDR1 is SGHRS and CDR2 YFSETQ. V trimming: 4 bases; J trimming: 5 bases; junction bases outside the gene matches: 10. The CDR3 region has the DNA TGCGCCAGCAGCCTGGACAGGGATAAGGGGAATGAAAAACTGTTTTTT. Protein sequence: CASSLDRDKGNEKLFF.

The table lists this clone with a count of one. This chain connects TRBV6-5 to TRBJ2-7; 8 bases are a match to TRBD1. With 6 bases clipped from V and 6 bases from J, the junction kept 7 bases outside the gene matches. Per the germline V gene, CDR1 is MNHEY and CDR2 is SVGAGI. The length of the CDR3 is 13 residues. The CDR3 sequence is CASSPSTGVEQYF. In nucleotides, the CDR3 is TGTGCCAGCAGCCCCTCGACAGGGGTCGAGCAGTACTTC.

The CDR3 region has the DNA TGTGCCAGCAGACCCGGGACAGGCACCTACGAGCAGTACTTC. Translated: CASRPGTGTYEQYF. The V gene is TRBV5-4, the J gene TRBJ2-7; 8 bases line up with TRBD1. The CDR3 runs 14 residues. Germline-derived CDR1 and CDR2 are SGHNT and YYREEE (reference sequence). The V and J ends lost 5 bases and 2 bases, in that order; junction bases with no gene match: 6.

The V and J genes are TRBV6-6 and TRBJ1-1, with D unclear. The CDR3 runs to 12 residues. Trimming pared 0 bases from V and 6 bases from J, leaving 5 bases between. CDR1 MNHNY and CDR2 SVGAGI come from the germline V gene (reference sequence). DNA for the CDR3: TGTGCCAGCAGTTACTCTTTGTCTGAAGCTTTCTTT. Encoded protein: CASSYSLSEAFF.

The V and J genes are TRBV15 and TRBJ2-7; D is unclear. Between the trimmed V and J ends, which lost 3 bases and 0 bases, there was a span of 9 bases. CDR3 length: 14 residues. Germline lookup yields CDR1 LNHNV and CDR2 YYDKDF (reference sequence). Here the CDR3 reads CATSSDRVSYEQYF. CDR3 nucleotide sequence: TGTGCCACCAGCAGCGATAGGGTCTCCTACGAGCAGTACTTC. Filled out from reference TRBV15 and TRBJ2-7, the complete variable domain reads DAMVIQNPRYQVTQFGKPVTLSCSQTLNHNVMYWYQQKSSQAPKLLFHYYDKDFNNEADTPDNFQSRRPNTSFCFLDIRSPGLGDTAMYLCATSSDRVSYEQYFGPGTRLTVT.

The chain joins TRBV7-9 to TRBJ2-5; 9 nucleotides line up with TRBD2. The germline V gene encodes CDR1 SEHNR and CDR2 FQNEAQ (reference sequence). Unmatched junction bases numbered 16, after V lost 3 bases and J lost 2 bases. The CDR3 sequence is 19 residues long. The CDR3 is CASSFARSSNSGGQETQYF. In DNA form, the CDR3 reads TGTGCCAGCAGCTTCGCGCGGAGTTCGAATAGCGGGGGACAAGAGACCCAGTACTTC.

The chain links TRBV5-1 to TRBJ2-7; 8 nucleotides agree with TRBD1. CDR1 is SGHRS, CDR2 YFSETQ, per germline. After removal of 4 bases from V and 1 base from J, the junction contained 4 bases not matched to a gene. The CDR3 covers 14 residues. DNA of the CDR3: TGCGCCAGCAGCCCAGGACAGGGTTCCTACGAGCAGTACTTC. As protein: CASSPGQGSYEQYF.

The genes are TRBV7-9 and TRBJ2-1; 15 nucleotides agree with TRBD2. CDR1 SEHNR and CDR2 FQNEAQ come from the germline V gene (reference sequence). V gave up 5 bases and J gave up 0 bases; unmatched junction bases: 5. The CDR3 runs 18 residues. DNA for the CDR3: TGTGCCAGCAGCGCCGGGACTAGCGGGGGGAGCTCCTACAATGAGCAGTTCTTC. Translated: CASSAGTSGGSSYNEQFF.

This chain connects TRBV20-1 to TRBJ2-4, with D possibly being TRBD2 (5 bases). The CDR3 consists of 11 residues. Per germline, CDR1 DFQATT and CDR2 SNEGSKA (reference sequence). The CDR3 loop is CGFWTLNIQYF. CDR3 in DNA: TGCGGTTTCTGGACTTTGAACATTCAGTACTTC.

This chain uses TRBV13 with TRBJ2-7; weak D call: TRBD1 (6 bases). CDR3 length: 15 residues. CDR1 and CDR2 from the germline V gene are PRHDT and FYEKMQ (reference sequence). Deletions cut 2 bases from V and 1 base from J, with 12 bases between. The CDR3 DNA follows: TGTGCCAGCAGCTTAATCACAGGGCTATCCTACGAGCAGTACTTC. Translating it yields CASSLITGLSYEQYF.

The chain joins TRBV27 to TRBJ2-5, with 7 nucleotides matching TRBD1. CDR1 MNHEY and CDR2 SMNVEV come from the germline V gene (reference sequence). V shed 3 bases, J shed 2 bases, and the junction held 3 bases outside the gene matches. The CDR3 length is 14 residues. This CDR3 reads CASSFMGQQETQYF. CDR3 DNA sequence: TGTGCCAGCAGTTTTATGGGACAGCAAGAGACCCAGTACTTC.

The chain is built from TRBV5-4 and TRBJ1-2; D remains ambiguous. Germline values: CDR1 SGHNT, CDR2 YYREEE (reference sequence). The CDR3 runs to 17 residues. V lost 2 bases, J lost 3 bases, and 20 bases lay in between. This chain's CDR3 is CASSFSVAGPLDYGYTF. The CDR3 region has the DNA TGTGCCAGCAGCTTTTCTGTGGCAGGCCCCCTTGACTATGGCTACACCTTC.